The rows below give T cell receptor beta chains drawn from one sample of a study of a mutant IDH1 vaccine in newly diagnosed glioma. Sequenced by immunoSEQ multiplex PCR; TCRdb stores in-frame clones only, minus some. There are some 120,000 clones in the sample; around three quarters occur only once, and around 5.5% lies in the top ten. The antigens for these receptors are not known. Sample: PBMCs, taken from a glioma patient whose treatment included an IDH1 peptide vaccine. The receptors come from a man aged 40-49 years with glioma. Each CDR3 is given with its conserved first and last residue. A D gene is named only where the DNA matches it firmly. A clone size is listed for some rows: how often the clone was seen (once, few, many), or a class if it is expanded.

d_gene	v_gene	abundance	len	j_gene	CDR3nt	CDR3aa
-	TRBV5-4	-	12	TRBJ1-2	TGTGCCAGCAGCTTGAGGGGGGACGGCTACACCTTC	CASSLRGDGYTF
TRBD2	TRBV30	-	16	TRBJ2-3	TGTGCCTGGAGTAATAGCGGGAGGGGAGTGGCAGATACGCAGTATTTT	CAWSNSGRGVADTQYF
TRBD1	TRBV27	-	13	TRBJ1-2	TGTGCCAGCAGTTTTCGGGACAGAGATGGCTACACCTTC	CASSFRDRDGYTF
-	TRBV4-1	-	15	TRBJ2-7	TGCGCCAGCAGCCAGAACAGAGGCGGGCGGTACGAGCAGTACTTC	CASSQNRGGRYEQYF
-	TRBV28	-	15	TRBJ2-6	TGTGCCAGCAGTTTCCCCCAATCCGGGGCCAACGTCCTGACTTTC	CASSFPQSGANVLTF
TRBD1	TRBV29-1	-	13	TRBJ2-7	TGCAGCGTTGAATCGCAGGGGGCGGACGAGCAGTACTTC	CSVESQGADEQYF
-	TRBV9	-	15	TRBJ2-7	TGTGCCAGCAGCGTAGCGGCAGCCCTTACCTACGAGCAGTACTTC	CASSVAAALTYEQYF
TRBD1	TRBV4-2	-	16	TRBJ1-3	TGTGCCAGCAGCCAAGGACAGGGACAGACTGGAAACACCATATATTTT	CASSQGQGQTGNTIYF
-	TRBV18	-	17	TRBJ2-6	TGTGCCAGCTCACCACCGGTCCTCAGCTCTGGGGCCAACGTCCTGACTTTC	CASSPPVLSSGANVLTF
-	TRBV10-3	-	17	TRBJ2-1	TGTGCCATCAGTGAGTTTTATGGGGCAGGGTCTGGAAATGAGCAGTTCTTC	CAISEFYGAGSGNEQFF
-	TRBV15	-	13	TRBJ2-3	TGTGCCACCAGCAGAGACGATACAGATACGCAGTATTTT	CATSRDDTDTQYF
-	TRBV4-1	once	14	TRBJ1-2	TGCGCCAGCAGCCAAGAGGAGATAGCTGGTGGCTACACCTTC	CASSQEEIAGGYTF
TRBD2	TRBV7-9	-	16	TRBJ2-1	TGTGCCAGCAGCTCCCCGGGACTAGCCCCCCCCAATGAGCAGTTCTTC	CASSSPGLAPPNEQFF
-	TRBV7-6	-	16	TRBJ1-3	TGTGCCAGCAGCTTAGTGGCCGGGCTCTCTGGAAACACCATATATTTT	CASSLVAGLSGNTIYF
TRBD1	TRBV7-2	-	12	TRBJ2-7	TGTGCCAGCAGCCTCGACAGGGACGAGCAGTACTTC	CASSLDRDEQYF
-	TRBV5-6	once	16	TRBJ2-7	TGTGCCAGCAGCTTGATTGGGTCCCGCCCCAGCTACGAGCAGTACTTC	CASSLIGSRPSYEQYF
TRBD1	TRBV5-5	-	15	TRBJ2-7	TGTGCCAGCAGCTATGGGACAGGGGGGTCTAAAGAGCAGTACTTC	CASSYGTGGSKEQYF
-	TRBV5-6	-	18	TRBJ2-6	TGTGCCAGCAGTGACAGAATGACACTTTACTCTGGGGCCAACGTCCTGACTTTC	CASSDRMTLYSGANVLTF
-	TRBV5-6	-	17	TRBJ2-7	TGTGCCAGCAGCTCAAGACTTTTAGCGGCCAGGTCCTACGAGCAGTACTTC	CASSSRLLAARSYEQYF
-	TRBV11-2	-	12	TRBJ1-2	TGTGCCAGCAGCTTAGGAGACTATGGCTACACCTTC	CASSLGDYGYTF
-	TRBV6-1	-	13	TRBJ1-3	TGTGCCAGCGTCCACCACTCTGGAAACACCATATATTTT	CASVHHSGNTIYF
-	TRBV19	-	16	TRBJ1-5	TGTGCCAGTAGTATAAGTTCCGTGTCCCAGGGGCAGCCCCAGCATTTT	CASSISSVSQGQPQHF